One and the same sample provided the 24 T cell receptor beta chains below, sequenced in a study of Ad26.COV2.S vaccination and SARS-CoV-2 variants. As for treatment: around 19 received Ad26.COV2.S at low or high dose, single or two shots; about 5 received placebo; per-sample allocation not given. Sampling was performed 63 days after the first vaccine or placebo injection. The method was immunoSEQ multiplex PCR; TCRdb's version includes in-frame clones alone and lacks a portion of them. There are some 300,000 clones in the sample; around 84% occur only once, and 1.9% lies in the top ten. Source: peripheral blood, taken in a trial of Ad26.COV2.S vaccine versus placebo. These receptor sequences come from a person between 18 and 60 years old who received the Ad26.COV2.S COVID-19 vaccine or a placebo.

The chain combines TRBV4-3 with TRBJ1-3; D is uncertain. This CDR3 has 15 residues. V shed 0 bases and J shed 3 bases, with 9 bases lying between them. Germline V lookup: CDR1 LGHNA, CDR2 YSLEER. CDR3 in amino acids: CASSQDLGYGNTIYF. The CDR3 nucleotides are TGCGCCAGCAGCCAAGATCTAGGGTATGGAAACACCATATATTTT.

The chain employs TRBV5-1 and TRBJ2-1; D may correspond to TRBD1 or TRBD2 (5 bases each). The CDR3 has 14 amino acids. CDR1 and CDR2 from the germline V gene are SGHRS and YFSETQ. V shed 0 bases and J shed 7 bases, with 11 bases lying between them. CDR3 nucleotides: TGCGCCAGCAGCTTGGTCCCCGGGGCTAATGAGCAGTTCTTC. This codes for CASSLVPGANEQFF.

The CDR3 DNA reads TGTGCCTGGAACGGCAGGGGGCGGACCGGGGAGCTGTTTTTT. Protein sequence: CAWNGRGRTGELFF. The V gene is TRBV30, the J gene TRBJ2-2; 8 positions match TRBD1. The V segment lost 4 bases and the J segment 5 bases; nucleotides outside the gene matches: 6. The CDR3 contains 14 residues. Germline values: CDR1 GTSNPN, CDR2 SVGIG (reference sequence).

The chain joins TRBV6-5 to TRBJ2-7; either TRBD1 or TRBD2 may fit D (5 bases each). The germline V gene encodes CDR1 MNHEY and CDR2 SVGAGI. Deletions cut 11 bases from V and 1 base from J, with 18 bases between. The CDR3 is made up of 14 amino acids. The CDR3 is CAGTDLKLSYEQYF. In DNA, the CDR3 is TGTGCCGGGACGGACTTAAAGCTATCCTACGAGCAGTACTTC.

The chain uses TRBV19 and TRBJ1-2; no clear D. This CDR3 comprises 12 residues. Germline values: CDR1 LNHDA, CDR2 SQIVND (reference sequence). Trimming removed 10 bases at V and 8 bases at J, with 17 bases between. CDR3 sequence reads: CATTDEGRGYTF. DNA for the CDR3: TGTGCCACCACTGACGAAGGTAGAGGCTACACCTTC.

V gene TRBV12-3 or TRBV12-4 combines with J gene TRBJ1-2; D uncertain. The V and J ends lost 6 bases and 4 bases respectively, with 12 bases between them. This CDR3 is built from 13 residues. CDR3 DNA: TGTGCCAGCAGCCCGATGACACGCTATGGCTACACCTTC. It translates to CASSPMTRYGYTF.

The CDR3 DNA reads as TGTGCCTGCGGGACAGCCATGAACACTGAAGCTTTCTTT. Its translation: CACGTAMNTEAFF. The rearrangement links TRBV30 to TRBJ1-1; 7 bases map to TRBD1. The CDR3 runs to 13 residues. J lost 0 bases, V lost 6 bases, and 4 bases had no gene match. CDR1 is GTSNPN, CDR2 SVGIG, per germline (reference sequence).

V gene TRBV19 combines with J gene TRBJ2-2, with D perhaps matching TRBD2 (5 bases). The CDR3 is 16 amino acids. The germline gives CDR1 LNHDA, CDR2 SQIVND (reference sequence). The V and J ends lost 3 bases and 1 base respectively, with 12 bases between them. The CDR3 loop reads CASSIGKTLNTGELFF. The CDR3 nucleotides read TGTGCCAGTAGTATCGGGAAAACCTTGAACACCGGGGAGCTGTTTTTT.

The table lists this clone with a few counts. V and J are TRBV28 and TRBJ2-7; TRBD1 matches 8 bases. Germline V gene sequence: CDR1 MDHEN, CDR2 SYDVKM. The V gene end was trimmed by 1 base and the J gene end by 3 bases; junction bases not matched to a gene: 8. The CDR3 has 16 amino acids. DNA for the CDR3: TGTGCCAGCAGTTTATATGGGTGGACAGGGAACTACGAGCAGTACTTC. It yields the protein CASSLYGWTGNYEQYF.

The rearrangement links TRBV19 to TRBJ2-1; tentatively, D is TRBD2 (5 bases). The CDR3 extends over 13 amino acids. The V gene lost 7 bases and the J gene lost 2 bases, with 9 bases spanning the gap. Germline assignment: CDR1 LNHDA and CDR2 SQIVND (reference sequence). The chain's CDR3 is CASKRATYNEQFF. CDR3 nucleotides: TGTGCCAGTAAGAGGGCTACCTACAATGAGCAGTTCTTC.

This clone appeared a few times. This chain connects TRBV2 to TRBJ1-5; a weak D match, TRBD1 (6 bases). CDR1 and CDR2 from the germline V gene are SNHLY and FYNNEI. CDR3 length: 16 amino acids. Trimming pared 6 bases from V and 0 bases from J, leaving 15 bases between. CDR3 loop: CASSVRDRNSNQPQHF. CDR3 nucleotides: TGTGCCAGCAGCGTTCGCGACAGGAATAGCAATCAGCCCCAGCATTTT.

The chain employs TRBV5-1 and TRBJ2-3; perhaps D is TRBD1 or TRBD2 (5 bases each). CDR3 length equals 15 residues. Germline V gene data show CDR1 as SGHRS and CDR2 as YFSETQ. Trimming left V 2 bases short and J 0 bases short, with 10 bases between. CDR3 sequence: CASSFVGASTDTQYF. The CDR3, as DNA: TGCGCCAGCAGCTTCGTCGGGGCGAGCACAGATACGCAGTATTTT.

The V call is TRBV7-2, the J call TRBJ2-3, with 13 bases aligning to TRBD2. V was pared by 2 bases and J by 7 bases, with 9 bases of the junction left unmatched. CDR1 SGHTA and CDR2 FQGNSA come from the germline V gene. The CDR3 consists of 17 residues. The CDR3 nucleotides read TGTGCCAGCAGCTTATCCCCCCGACTAGCGGGGGGATATACGCAGTATTTT. Its translation: CASSLSPRLAGGYTQYF.

DNA for the CDR3: TGTGCCAGCAGCCCCGACTCTGCGGGGGAGACCCAGTACTTC. Its protein is CASSPDSAGETQYF. This sequence joins TRBV9 and TRBJ2-5, with a weak D call TRBD2 (6 bases). Trimming stripped 4 bases from V and 5 bases from J, with 15 bases between. The V gene's germline CDR1 is SGDLS and CDR2 YYNGEE. The CDR3 spans 14 residues.

The J gene is TRBJ2-3, the V gene TRBV7-2, with D possibly being TRBD2 (6 bases). Germline CDR1 is SGHTA and CDR2 is FQGNSA. The V end lost 5 bases, the J end lost 4 bases, and 19 bases lay between the germline ends. The CDR3 runs to 16 residues. DNA of the CDR3: TGTGCCAGCAGCCGGGTAGGACTTTCGGGGGCAGATACGCAGTATTTT. It codes for CASSRVGLSGADTQYF.

This clone appeared many times. This sequence joins TRBV27 and TRBJ2-5, with D unclear. V gave up 5 bases and J gave up 5 bases, with 15 bases separating them. The CDR3 totals 14 residues. Per germline, CDR1 MNHEY and CDR2 SMNVEV (reference sequence). The CDR3 loop reads CASSRSTPRETQYF. The CDR3 DNA follows: TGTGCCAGCAGTCGCTCGACACCTCGGGAGACCCAGTACTTC.

The V and J genes are TRBV5-3 and TRBJ1-5; no definite D call. TRBV5-3 is designated an ORF whose function remains uncertain. The V and J ends lost 7 bases and 7 bases respectively, with 3 bases between them. There are 9 residues in the CDR3. The CDR3 DNA sequence: TGTGCCAGAGGGCAGCCCCAGCATTTT. Translating gives CARGQPQHF.

The chain is built from TRBV2 and TRBJ2-7; D not resolved. This CDR3 comprises 14 residues. V shed 3 bases and J shed 0 bases, with 9 bases lying between them. CDR1 is SNHLY and CDR2 is FYNNEI in the germline V gene. This chain's CDR3 is CASSEGARSYEQYF. In DNA form, the CDR3 reads TGTGCCAGCAGTGAGGGCGCCCGCTCCTACGAGCAGTACTTC.

Remarks on this clone: The sample carries other DNA sequences with the same CDR3. The chain couples TRBV5-1 to TRBJ1-1; 8 positions match TRBD1. J lost 1 base, V lost 2 bases, and 4 bases had no gene match. In germline, CDR1 is SGHRS, CDR2 YFSETQ. The CDR3 contains 15 residues. DNA for the CDR3: TGCGCCAGCAGCTTATCCGGGACAGGGAACACTGAAGCTTTCTTT. Amino acids: CASSLSGTGNTEAFF.

The chain recombines TRBV2 with TRBJ1-2; 7 bases align to TRBD1. The CDR3 is 17 amino acids. The germline gives CDR1 SNHLY, CDR2 FYNNEI. V was clipped by 4 bases and J by 7 bases; unmatched bases: 18. CDR3 DNA sequence: TGTGCCAGCAGTGCCATCAGAGGGACAGCGTCTAGGGTTGGCTACACCTTC. It encodes CASSAIRGTASRVGYTF.

This clone was seen just once. The V call is TRBV7-9, the J call TRBJ1-2; the D is unclear. CDR3 length equals 15 residues. Trimming cost V 3 bases and J 4 bases, with 15 bases left between them. Looked up from germline, CDR1 is SEHNR and CDR2 is FQNEAQ (reference sequence). CDR3 protein: CASSLGPTSIYGYTF. DNA for the CDR3: TGTGCCAGCAGCTTGGGTCCGACAAGCATCTATGGCTACACCTTC.

In this sample, this clone turned up once. The chain has TRBV7-2 and TRBJ2-6, with TRBD2 as a possible D gene (6 bases). Trimming removed 5 bases at V and 2 bases at J, with 16 bases between. CDR3 length: 17 amino acids. Germline V lookup: CDR1 SGHTA, CDR2 FQGNSA. CDR3 coding DNA: TGTGCCAGCAGCCCCCGAGGAGGAGGGGCTGGGGCCAACGTCCTGACTTTC. Residues: CASSPRGGGAGANVLTF. The complete variable domain, with remaining parts taken from reference TRBV7-2 and TRBJ2-6, reads GAGVSQSPSNKVTEKGKDVELRCDPISGHTALYWYRQSLGQGLEFLIYFQGNSAPDKSGLPSDRFSAERTGGSVSTLTIQRTQQEDSAVYLCASSPRGGGAGANVLTFGAGSRLTVL.

The chain uses TRBV4-1 and TRBJ1-1; a possible D gene is TRBD1 (6 bases). Between the trimmed V and J ends, which lost 4 bases and 1 base, there was a span of 10 bases. Germline CDR1 is MGHRA and CDR2 is YSYEKL. The length of the CDR3 is 14 residues. The CDR3 sequence is CASSPSDRNTEAFF. The DNA of the CDR3 is TGCGCCAGCAGCCCCTCGGACAGGAACACTGAAGCTTTCTTT.

This clone was counted a few times. The rearrangement joins TRBV7-9 to TRBJ2-7; a weak D match, TRBD2 (5 bases). Germline values: CDR1 SEHNR, CDR2 FQNEAQ (reference sequence). This CDR3 is built from 15 residues. V was clipped by 5 bases and J by 5 bases, with 19 bases between them. The CDR3 DNA reads as TGTGCCAGCAGCCGACCCTTAGAGAGGGTCCACGAGCAGTACTTC. Translating gives CASSRPLERVHEQYF.